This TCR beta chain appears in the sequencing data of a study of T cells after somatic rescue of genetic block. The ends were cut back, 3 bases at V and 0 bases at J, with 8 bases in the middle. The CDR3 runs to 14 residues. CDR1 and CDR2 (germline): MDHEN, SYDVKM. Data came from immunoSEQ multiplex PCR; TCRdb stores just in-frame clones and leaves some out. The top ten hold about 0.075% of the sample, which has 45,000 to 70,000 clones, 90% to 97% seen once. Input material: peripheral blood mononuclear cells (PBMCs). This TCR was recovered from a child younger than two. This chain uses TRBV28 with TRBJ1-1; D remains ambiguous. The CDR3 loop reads CASSLGRMNTEAFF. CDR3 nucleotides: TGTGCCAGCAGTTTGGGCCGTATGAACACTGAAGCTTTCTTT.